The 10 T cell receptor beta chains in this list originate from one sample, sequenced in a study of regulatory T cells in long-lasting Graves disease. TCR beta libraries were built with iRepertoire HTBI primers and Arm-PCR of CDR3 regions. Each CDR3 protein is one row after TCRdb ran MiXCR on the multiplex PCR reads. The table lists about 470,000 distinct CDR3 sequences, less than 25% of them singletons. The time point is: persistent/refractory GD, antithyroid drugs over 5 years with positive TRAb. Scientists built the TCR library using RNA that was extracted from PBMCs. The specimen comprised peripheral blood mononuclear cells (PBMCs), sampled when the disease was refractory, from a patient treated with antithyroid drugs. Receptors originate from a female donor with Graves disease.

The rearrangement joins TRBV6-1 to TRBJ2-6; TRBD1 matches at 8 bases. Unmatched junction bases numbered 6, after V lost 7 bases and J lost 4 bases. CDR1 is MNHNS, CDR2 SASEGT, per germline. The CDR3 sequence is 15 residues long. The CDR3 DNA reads TGTGCCAGCACCACAGGGGGGTCCGGGGCCAACGTCCTGACTTTC. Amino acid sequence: CASTTGGSGANVLTF.

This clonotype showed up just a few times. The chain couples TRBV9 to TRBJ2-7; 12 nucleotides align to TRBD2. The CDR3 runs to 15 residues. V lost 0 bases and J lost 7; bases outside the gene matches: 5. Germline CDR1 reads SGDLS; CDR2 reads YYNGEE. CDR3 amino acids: CASSVASGRAEEQYF. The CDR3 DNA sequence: TGTGCCAGCAGCGTAGCTAGCGGGAGGGCCGAAGAGCAGTACTTC.

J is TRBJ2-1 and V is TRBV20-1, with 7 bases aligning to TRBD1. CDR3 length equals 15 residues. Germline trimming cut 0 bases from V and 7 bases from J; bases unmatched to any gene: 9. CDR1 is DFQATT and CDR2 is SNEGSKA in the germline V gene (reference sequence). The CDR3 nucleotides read TGCAGTGCTAGAGATCCAAGCGACAGGGCAAATGAGCAGTTCTTC. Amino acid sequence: CSARDPSDRANEQFF.

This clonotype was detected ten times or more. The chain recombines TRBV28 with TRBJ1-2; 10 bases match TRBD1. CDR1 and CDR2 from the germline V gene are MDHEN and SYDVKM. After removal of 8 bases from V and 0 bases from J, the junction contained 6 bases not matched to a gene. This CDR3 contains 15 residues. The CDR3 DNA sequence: TGTGCCAGCCGGGACAGGGGCCAGGCTAACTATGGCTACACCTTC. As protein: CASRDRGQANYGYTF.

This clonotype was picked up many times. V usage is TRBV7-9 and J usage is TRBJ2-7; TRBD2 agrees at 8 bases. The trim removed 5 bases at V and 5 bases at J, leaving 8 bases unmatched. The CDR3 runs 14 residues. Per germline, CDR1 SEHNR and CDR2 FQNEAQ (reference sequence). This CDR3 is CASSGAGTSDEQYF. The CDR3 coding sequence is TGTGCCAGCAGCGGAGCCGGGACTAGTGACGAGCAGTACTTC. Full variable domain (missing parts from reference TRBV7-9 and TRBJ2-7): DTGVSQNPRHKITKRGQNVTFRCDPISEHNRLYWYRQTLGQGPEFLTYFQNEAQLEKSRLLSDRFSAERPKGSFSTLEIQRTEQGDSAMYLCASSGAGTSDEQYFGPGTRLTVT.

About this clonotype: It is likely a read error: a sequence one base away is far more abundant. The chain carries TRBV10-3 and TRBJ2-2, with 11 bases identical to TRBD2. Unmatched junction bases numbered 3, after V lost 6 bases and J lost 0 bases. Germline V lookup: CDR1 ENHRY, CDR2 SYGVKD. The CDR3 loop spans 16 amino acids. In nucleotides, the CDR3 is TGTGCCATCAGCCTAGCGGGGGGCTCGAACACCGGGGAGCTGTTTTTT. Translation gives CAISLAGGSNTGELFF.

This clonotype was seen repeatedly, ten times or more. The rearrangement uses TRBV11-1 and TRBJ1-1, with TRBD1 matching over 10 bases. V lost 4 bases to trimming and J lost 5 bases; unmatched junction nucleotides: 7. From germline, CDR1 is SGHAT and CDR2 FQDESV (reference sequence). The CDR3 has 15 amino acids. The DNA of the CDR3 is TGTGCCAGCAGCTCCCGGACAGGGGGAAGGACTGAAGCTTTCTTT. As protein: CASSSRTGGRTEAFF.

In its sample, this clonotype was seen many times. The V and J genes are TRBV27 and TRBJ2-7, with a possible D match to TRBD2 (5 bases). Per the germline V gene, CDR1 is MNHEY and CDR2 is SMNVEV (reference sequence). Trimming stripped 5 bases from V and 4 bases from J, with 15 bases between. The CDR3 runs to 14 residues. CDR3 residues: CASSLGRRVYEQYF. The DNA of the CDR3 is TGTGCCAGCAGTCTGGGTAGGCGGGTATACGAGCAGTACTTC.

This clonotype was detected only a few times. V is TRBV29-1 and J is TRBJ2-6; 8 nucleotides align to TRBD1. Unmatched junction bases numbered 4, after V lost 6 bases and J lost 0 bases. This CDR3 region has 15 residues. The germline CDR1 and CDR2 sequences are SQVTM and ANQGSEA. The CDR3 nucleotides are TGCAGCGTGGACAGGGATCTCTCTGGGGCCAACGTCCTGACTTTC. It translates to CSVDRDLSGANVLTF. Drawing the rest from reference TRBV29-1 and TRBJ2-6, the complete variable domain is SAVISQKPSRDICQRGTSLTIQCQVDSQVTMMFWYRQQPGQSLTLIATANQGSEATYESGFVIDKFPISRPNLTFSTLTVSNMSPEDSSIYLCSVDRDLSGANVLTFGAGSRLTVL.

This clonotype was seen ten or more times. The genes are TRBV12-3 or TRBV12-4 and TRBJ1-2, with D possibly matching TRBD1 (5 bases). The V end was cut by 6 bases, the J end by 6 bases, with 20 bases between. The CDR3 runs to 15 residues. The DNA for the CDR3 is TGTGCCAGCAGACCCCACTCAGGGTCCTCTGATGGCTACACCTTC. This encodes CASRPHSGSSDGYTF.